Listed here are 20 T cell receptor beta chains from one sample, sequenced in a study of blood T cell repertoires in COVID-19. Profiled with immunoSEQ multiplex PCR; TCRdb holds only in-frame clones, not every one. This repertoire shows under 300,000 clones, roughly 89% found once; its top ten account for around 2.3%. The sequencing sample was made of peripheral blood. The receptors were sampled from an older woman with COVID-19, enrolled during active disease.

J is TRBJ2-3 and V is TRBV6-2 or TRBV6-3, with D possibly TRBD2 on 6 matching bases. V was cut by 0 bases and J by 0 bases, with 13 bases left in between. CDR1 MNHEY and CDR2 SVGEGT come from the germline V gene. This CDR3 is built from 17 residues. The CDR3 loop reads CASSYSRLARSTDTQYF. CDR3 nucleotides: TGTGCCAGCAGTTACTCCCGGCTAGCGAGAAGCACAGATACGCAGTATTTT.

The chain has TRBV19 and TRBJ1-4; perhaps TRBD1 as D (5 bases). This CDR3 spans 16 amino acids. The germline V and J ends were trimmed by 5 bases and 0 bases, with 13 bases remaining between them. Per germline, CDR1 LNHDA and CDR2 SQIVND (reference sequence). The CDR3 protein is CASSVGAQSTNEKLFF. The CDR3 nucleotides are TGTGCCAGTAGTGTTGGGGCACAGTCAACTAATGAAAAACTGTTTTTT.

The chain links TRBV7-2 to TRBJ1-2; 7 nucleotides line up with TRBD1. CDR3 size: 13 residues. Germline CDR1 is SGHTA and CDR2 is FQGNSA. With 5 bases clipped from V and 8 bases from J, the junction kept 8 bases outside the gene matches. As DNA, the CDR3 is TGTGCCAGCAGCGTAGACAGGGTCAGGGGCTACACCTTC. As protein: CASSVDRVRGYTF.

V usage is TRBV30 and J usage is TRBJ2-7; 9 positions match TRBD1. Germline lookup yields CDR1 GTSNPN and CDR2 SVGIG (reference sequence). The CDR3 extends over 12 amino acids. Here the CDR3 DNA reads TGTGCCTGGAATCCGGGTGGGGACAGGGTATTGGTC. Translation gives CAWNPGGDRVLV.

Here the CDR3 DNA reads TGTGCCAGCAGTTTAAGCGGAAGCGGGGGGGAGGATGAGCAGTTCTTC. Its protein is CASSLSGSGGEDEQFF. The chain carries TRBV6-6 and TRBJ2-1, with 10 bases lining up with TRBD2. V was clipped by 4 bases and J by 8 bases; unmatched bases: 11. Germline V CDR1 and CDR2: MNHNY, SVGAGI (reference sequence). The CDR3 has 16 residues.

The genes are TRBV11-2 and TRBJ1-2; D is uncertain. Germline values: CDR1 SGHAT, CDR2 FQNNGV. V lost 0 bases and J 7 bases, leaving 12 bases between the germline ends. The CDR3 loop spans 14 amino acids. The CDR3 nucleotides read TGTGCCAGCAGCTTAGACTTTTTGAGCGGTGGCTACACCTTC. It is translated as CASSLDFLSGGYTF.

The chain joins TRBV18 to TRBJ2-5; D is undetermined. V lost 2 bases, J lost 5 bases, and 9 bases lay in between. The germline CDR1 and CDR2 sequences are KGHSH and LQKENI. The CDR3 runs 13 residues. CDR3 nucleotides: TGTGCCAGCTCACCAACGCCAAGCGAGACCCAGTACTTC. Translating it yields CASSPTPSETQYF.

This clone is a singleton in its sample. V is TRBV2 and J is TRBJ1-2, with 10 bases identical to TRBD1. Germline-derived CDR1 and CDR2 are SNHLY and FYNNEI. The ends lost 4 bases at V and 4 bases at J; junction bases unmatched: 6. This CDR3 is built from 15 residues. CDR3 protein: CASSVTGTGVYGYTF. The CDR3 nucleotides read TGTGCCAGCAGTGTCACCGGGACAGGGGTCTATGGCTACACCTTC.

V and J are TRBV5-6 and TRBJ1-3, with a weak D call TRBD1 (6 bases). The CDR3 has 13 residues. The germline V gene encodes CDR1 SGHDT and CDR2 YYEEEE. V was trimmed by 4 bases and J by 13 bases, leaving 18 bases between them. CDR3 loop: CASSNNGQRPIYF. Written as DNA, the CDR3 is TGTGCCAGCAGCAACAATGGACAGCGGCCTATATATTTT. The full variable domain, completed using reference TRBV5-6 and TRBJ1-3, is DAGVTQSPTHLIKTRGQQVTLRCSPKSGHDTVSWYQQALGQGPQFIFQYYEEEERQRGNFPDRFSGHQFPNYSSELNVNALLLGDSALYLCASSNNGQRPIYFGEGSWLTVV.

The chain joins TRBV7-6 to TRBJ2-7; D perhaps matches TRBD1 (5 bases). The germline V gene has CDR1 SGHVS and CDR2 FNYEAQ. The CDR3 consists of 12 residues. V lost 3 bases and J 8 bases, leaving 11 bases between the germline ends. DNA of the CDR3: TGTGCCAGCAGCTTGAGTCAGGGTCAGCAGTACTTC. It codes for CASSLSQGQQYF.

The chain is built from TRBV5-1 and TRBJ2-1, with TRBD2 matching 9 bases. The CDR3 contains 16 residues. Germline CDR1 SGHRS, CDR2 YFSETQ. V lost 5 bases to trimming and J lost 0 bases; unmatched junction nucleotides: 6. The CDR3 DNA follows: TGCGCCAGCAGGGTAGCGGGGGCAAGCTCCTACAATGAGCAGTTCTTC. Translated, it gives CASRVAGASSYNEQFF.

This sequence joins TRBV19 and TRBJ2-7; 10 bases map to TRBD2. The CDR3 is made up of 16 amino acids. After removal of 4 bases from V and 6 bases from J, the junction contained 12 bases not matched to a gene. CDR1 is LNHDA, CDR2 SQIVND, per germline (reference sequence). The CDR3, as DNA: TGTGCCAGTAGTACCTTAGCGGGGGGCCCCAGTCGCGAGCAGTACTTC. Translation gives CASSTLAGGPSREQYF. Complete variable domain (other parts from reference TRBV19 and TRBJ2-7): DGGITQSPKYLFRKEGQNVTLSCEQNLNHDAMYWYRQDPGQGLRLIYYSQIVNDFQKGDIAEGYSVSREKKESFPLTVTSAQKNPTAFYLCASSTLAGGPSREQYFGPGTRLTVT.

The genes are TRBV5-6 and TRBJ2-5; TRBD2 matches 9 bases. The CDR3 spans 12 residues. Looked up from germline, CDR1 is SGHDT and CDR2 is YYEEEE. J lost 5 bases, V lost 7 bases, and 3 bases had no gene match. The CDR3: CASGSGGETQYF. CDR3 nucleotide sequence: TGTGCCAGCGGAAGCGGGGGGGAGACCCAGTACTTC. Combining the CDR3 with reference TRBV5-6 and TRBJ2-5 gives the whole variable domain DAGVTQSPTHLIKTRGQQVTLRCSPKSGHDTVSWYQQALGQGPQFIFQYYEEEERQRGNFPDRFSGHQFPNYSSELNVNALLLGDSALYLCASGSGGETQYFGPGTRLLVL.

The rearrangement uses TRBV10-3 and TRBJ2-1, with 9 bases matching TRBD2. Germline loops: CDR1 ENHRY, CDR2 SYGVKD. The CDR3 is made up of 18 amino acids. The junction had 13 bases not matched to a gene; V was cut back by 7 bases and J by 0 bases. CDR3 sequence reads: CAINEVGSGGDSYNEQFF. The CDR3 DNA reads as TGTGCCATCAACGAGGTGGGTAGCGGGGGAGACTCCTACAATGAGCAGTTCTTC.

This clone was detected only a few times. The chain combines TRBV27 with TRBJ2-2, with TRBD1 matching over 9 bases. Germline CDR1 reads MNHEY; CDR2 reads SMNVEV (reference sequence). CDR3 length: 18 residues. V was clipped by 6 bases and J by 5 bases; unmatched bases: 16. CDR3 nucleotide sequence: TGTGCCAGCAGCTCCGGGACAGGGAGGTCGCTTGGAACCGGGGAGCTGTTTTTT. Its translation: CASSSGTGRSLGTGELFF.

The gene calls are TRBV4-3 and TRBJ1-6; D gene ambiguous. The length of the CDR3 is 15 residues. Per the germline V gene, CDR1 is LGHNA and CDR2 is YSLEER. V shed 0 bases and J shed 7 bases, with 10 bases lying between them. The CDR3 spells CASSQDVGSNSPLHF. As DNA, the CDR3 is TGCGCCAGCAGCCAAGACGTCGGGTCAAATTCACCCCTCCACTTT.

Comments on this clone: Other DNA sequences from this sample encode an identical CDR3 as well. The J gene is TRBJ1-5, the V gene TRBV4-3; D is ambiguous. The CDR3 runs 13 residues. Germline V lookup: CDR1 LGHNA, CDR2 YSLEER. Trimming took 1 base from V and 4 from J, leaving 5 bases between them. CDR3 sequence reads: CASSQGRNQPQHF. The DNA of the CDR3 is TGCGCCAGCAGCCAAGGCCGGAATCAGCCCCAGCATTTT.

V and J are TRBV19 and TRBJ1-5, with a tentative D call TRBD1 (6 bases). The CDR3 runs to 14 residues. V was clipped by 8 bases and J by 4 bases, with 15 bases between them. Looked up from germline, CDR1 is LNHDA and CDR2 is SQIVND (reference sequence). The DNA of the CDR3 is TGTGCCAGTTGGGACATGCGAGGGAATCAGCCCCAGCATTTT. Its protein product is CASWDMRGNQPQHF.

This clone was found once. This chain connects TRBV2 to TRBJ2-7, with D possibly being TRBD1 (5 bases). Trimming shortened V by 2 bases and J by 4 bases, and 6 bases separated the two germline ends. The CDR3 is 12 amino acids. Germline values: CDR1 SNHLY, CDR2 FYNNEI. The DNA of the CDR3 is TGTGCCAGCAGTGAACAGGGTTACGAGCAGTACTTC. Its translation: CASSEQGYEQYF.

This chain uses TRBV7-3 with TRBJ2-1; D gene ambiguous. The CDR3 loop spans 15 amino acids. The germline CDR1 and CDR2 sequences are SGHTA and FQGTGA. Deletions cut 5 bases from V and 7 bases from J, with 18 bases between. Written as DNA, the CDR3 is TGTGCCAGCAGCCGCTTCCGAGATGCTAGGAATGAGCAGTTCTTC. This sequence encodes CASSRFRDARNEQFF.